This T cell receptor beta chain was recorded in a study of T cell repertoires in cytomegalovirus infection. The overall study: Through public TCR beta signatures, both CMV infection and matching HLA type were indicated.

This CDR3 contains 13 residues. The V and J ends lost 6 bases and 5 bases respectively, with 13 bases between them. TCRdb reanalysed the reads using MiXCR and keeps one entry per CDR3 protein. The sample lists around 770,000 distinct CDR3 sequences, about 29% occurring once. In this sample, this clonotype turned up many times. The antigen is not known. The sample here was cultured CD8+ T cells from PBMCs, taken from culture after CMV antigen stimulation. This chain connects TRBV12-3 or TRBV12-4 to TRBJ1-1; D might be TRBD1 (6 bases). The clonotype comes from a human donor in good health (CMV status not recorded). Some clones in this sample may be carry-over from other donors' samples. CDR3 in amino acids: CASRSRGRTEAFF. The CDR3 DNA is TGTGCCAGCAGAAGCAGGGGACGGACTGAAGCTTTCTTT.